Presented here are 26 T cell receptor beta chains from one specimen sequenced in a study of blood T cell repertoires in COVID-19. TCRdb's copy holds only in-frame clones and misses some; the assay was immunoSEQ multiplex PCR. The sample includes approximately 180,000 clones, approximately 89% seen only once; the top ten take approximately 6.2%. The specimen was PBMCs or T cells enriched from blood (not recorded which). The receptors come from a man in his forties who had recovered from COVID-19.

The chain has TRBV9 and TRBJ2-5, with D possibly matching TRBD2 (6 bases). The CDR3 spans 15 residues. CDR1 is SGDLS and CDR2 is YYNGEE in the germline V gene. V shed 3 bases and J shed 2 bases, with 14 bases lying between them. CDR3 bases: TGTGCCAGCAGCGGATCCGGGACTTCACAAGAGACCCAGTACTTC. Protein product: CASSGSGTSQETQYF.

The chain is built from TRBV7-9 and TRBJ1-4; 9 positions agree with TRBD1. J was trimmed by 2 bases and V by 5 bases; bases with no gene match: 3. This CDR3 is built from 15 residues. Germline assignment: CDR1 SEHNR and CDR2 FQNEAQ (reference sequence). CDR3 coding DNA: TGTGCCAGCAGCCCCGGGACAGGGACTAATGAAAAACTGTTTTTT. Protein sequence: CASSPGTGTNEKLFF.

V usage is TRBV5-4 and J usage is TRBJ1-2; D call uncertain. Between the trimmed V and J ends, which lost 5 bases and 8 bases, there was a span of 22 bases. Germline-derived CDR1 and CDR2 are SGHNT and YYREEE (reference sequence). CDR3 size: 15 residues. This CDR3 reads CASREDLLGLRGYTF. DNA for the CDR3: TGTGCCAGCAGAGAGGATTTACTAGGGTTAAGGGGCTACACCTTC. The full variable domain, its missing parts supplied by reference TRBV5-4 and TRBJ1-2, is ETGVTQSPTHLIKTRGQQVTLRCSSQSGHNTVSWYQQALGQGPQFIFQYYREEENGRGNFPPRFSGLQFPNYSSELNVNALELDDSALYLCASREDLLGLRGYTFGSGTRLTVV.

This chain links TRBV5-8 with TRBJ1-1, with a possible D match to TRBD1 (5 bases). CDR3 length equals 15 residues. Germline V gene sequence: CDR1 SGHTS, CDR2 YDEGEE. The ends were cut back, 0 bases at V and 1 base at J, with 10 bases in the middle. The DNA for the CDR3 is TGTGCCAGCAGCTTGGCCGGGGGTAAGAACACTGAAGCTTTCTTT. It is translated as CASSLAGGKNTEAFF.

J is TRBJ1-5 and V is TRBV6-5, with a tentative D call TRBD1 (5 bases). Per germline, CDR1 MNHEY and CDR2 SVGAGI. This CDR3 contains 11 residues. V was trimmed by 6 bases and J by 9 bases, leaving 9 bases between them. This chain's CDR3 is CASSWTPPQHF. The CDR3 DNA follows: TGTGCCAGCAGCTGGACACCGCCCCAGCATTTT.

This clone was detected only a few times. The genes are TRBV11-2 and TRBJ2-2; unclear D gene. V lost 5 bases, J lost 1 base, and 11 bases lay in between. CDR1 and CDR2 from the germline V gene are SGHAT and FQNNGV. This CDR3 is 15 amino acids long. The DNA of the CDR3 is TGTGCCAGCAGCCCCTTGCTAGTGAACACCGGGGAGCTGTTTTTT. Encoded protein: CASSPLLVNTGELFF.

This clone was detected once. This chain uses TRBV5-1 with TRBJ1-1; 7 bases match TRBD1. The trim removed 3 bases at V and 5 bases at J, leaving 7 bases unmatched. CDR1 and CDR2 (germline): SGHRS, YFSETQ. There are 14 residues in the CDR3. CDR3 residues: CASSSQTGNTEAFF. The CDR3, as DNA: TGCGCCAGCAGCTCCCAGACAGGGAATACTGAAGCTTTCTTT.

The J gene is TRBJ2-5, the V gene TRBV7-9; 9 bases fit TRBD2. This CDR3 has 16 residues. The V and J ends lost 6 bases and 0 bases, in that order; junction bases with no gene match: 8. Per germline, CDR1 SEHNR and CDR2 FQNEAQ (reference sequence). CDR3 protein: CASSTGSGGYQETQYF. The CDR3 coding sequence is TGTGCCAGCAGTACCGGCAGCGGGGGGTACCAAGAGACCCAGTACTTC. The entire variable domain, with the rest obtained from reference TRBV7-9 and TRBJ2-5, is as follows: DTGVSQNPRHKITKRGQNVTFRCDPISEHNRLYWYRQTLGQGPEFLTYFQNEAQLEKSRLLSDRFSAERPKGSFSTLEIQRTEQGDSAMYLCASSTGSGGYQETQYFGPGTRLLVL.

This clone was observed a single time. DNA for the CDR3: TGTGCCACCAGTGACTCGGGGGGTCCTAGCACAGATACGCAGTATTTT. The encoded protein is CATSDSGGPSTDTQYF. The chain uses TRBV24-1 and TRBJ2-3; 7 bases agree with TRBD2. Germline-derived CDR1 and CDR2 are KGHDR and SFDVKD. The CDR3 totals 16 residues. Losses at the gene ends were 4 bases for V and 0 bases for J; bases not matched to a gene: 6.

This clone was found a few times. This chain joins TRBV19 and TRBJ2-2; TRBD1 might be the D (5 bases). The CDR3 is 13 amino acids. CDR1 LNHDA and CDR2 SQIVND come from the germline V gene (reference sequence). V gave up 4 bases and J gave up 6 bases, with 9 bases separating them. The CDR3 loop reads CASSKGWAGELFF. The CDR3 nucleotides read TGTGCCAGTAGTAAGGGGTGGGCCGGGGAGCTGTTTTTT.

The V call is TRBV3-1 (or the pseudogene TRBV3-2), the J call TRBJ2-1; tentative D call: TRBD1 (5 bases). Deletions cut 1 base from V and 3 bases from J, with 10 bases between. The CDR3 sequence is 15 residues long. Germline values: CDR1 LGHDT, CDR2 YNNKEL (reference sequence). DNA of the CDR3: TGTGCCAGCAGCCAAGCGTGGCAGGGCTACAATGAGCAGTTCTTC. Its translation: CASSQAWQGYNEQFF.

J is TRBJ2-7 and V is TRBV11-3; TRBD1 matches 7 bases. This CDR3 is 12 amino acids long. J was trimmed by 6 bases and V by 4 bases; bases with no gene match: 3. Germline assignment: CDR1 SGHNT and CDR2 YENEEA. Here the CDR3 reads CASSSYRGEQYF. The CDR3 nucleotides read TGTGCCAGCAGCTCCTACAGGGGCGAGCAGTACTTC.

The chain combines TRBV28 with TRBJ2-4; D possibly corresponds to TRBD1 (5 bases). Germline V gene sequence: CDR1 MDHEN, CDR2 SYDVKM. This CDR3 spans 14 amino acids. The germline V and J ends were trimmed by 3 bases and 2 bases, with 8 bases remaining between them. CDR3 DNA sequence: TGTGCCAGCAGTTTGGGGCAGTCCAAAAACATTCAGTACTTC. Translated, it gives CASSLGQSKNIQYF. Complete variable domain (other parts from reference TRBV28 and TRBJ2-4): DVKVTQSSRYLVKRTGEKVFLECVQDMDHENMFWYRQDPGLGLRLIYFSYDVKMKEKGDIPEGYSVSREKKERFSLILESASTNQTSMYLCASSLGQSKNIQYFGAGTRLSVL.

This clone was recorded only once. The chain has TRBV11-3 and TRBJ2-1; 7 bases line up with TRBD2. The CDR3 is 17 amino acids. Looked up from germline, CDR1 is SGHNT and CDR2 is YENEEA. V shed 6 bases, J shed 1 base, and the junction held 12 bases outside the gene matches. The DNA for the CDR3 is TGTGCCAGCAGTAGGGGAGCGGGAAGTGGATCCTACAATGAGCAGTTCTTC. Protein: CASSRGAGSGSYNEQFF.

The rearrangement joins TRBV27 to TRBJ2-1, with D perhaps matching TRBD2 (5 bases). The CDR3 runs 15 residues. V dropped 8 bases and J dropped 0 bases, with 14 bases sitting between them. Germline V gene data show CDR1 as MNHEY and CDR2 as SMNVEV (reference sequence). Written as DNA, the CDR3 is TGTGCCAGCTGGGAGAGGGAAGGCTCCTACAATGAGCAGTTCTTC. Protein: CASWEREGSYNEQFF.

This sequence joins TRBV3-1 (or the pseudogene TRBV3-2) and TRBJ1-5; 8 bases are a match to TRBD1. This CDR3 contains 15 residues. Trimming cost V 2 bases and J 6 bases; bases outside gene matches: 6. Germline assignment: CDR1 LGHDT and CDR2 YNNKEL (reference sequence). The CDR3 coding sequence is TGTGCCAGCAGCCAACAGGGGGCGTATGGTCAGCCCCAGCATTTT. Residues: CASSQQGAYGQPQHF.

In this sample, this clone turned up once. This sequence joins TRBV13 and TRBJ2-3; possibly TRBD2 for D (7 bases). The CDR3 loop spans 14 amino acids. Per the germline V gene, CDR1 is PRHDT and CDR2 is FYEKMQ (reference sequence). The V gene lost 3 bases and the J gene lost 2 bases, with 9 bases spanning the gap. DNA for the CDR3: TGTGCCAGCAGCTTGGGGGGGGCCACAGATACGCAGTATTTT. It encodes CASSLGGATDTQYF.

The genes are TRBV5-6 and TRBJ2-3, with TRBD2 matching 7 bases. The CDR3 totals 14 residues. From germline, CDR1 is SGHDT and CDR2 YYEEEE. J lost 2 bases, V lost 4 bases, and 4 bases had no gene match. CDR3 in DNA: TGTGCCAGCAGCACCGGGACTAACACAGATACGCAGTATTTT. Translation: CASSTGTNTDTQYF.

V gene TRBV12-5 combines with J gene TRBJ1-2, with 8 bases matching TRBD1. This CDR3 comprises 10 residues. Germline V gives CDR1 LGHNT, CDR2 FRNRAP. J was trimmed by 14 bases and V by 1 base; bases with no gene match: 0. The CDR3: CASGLGTGTF. The CDR3 coding sequence is TGTGCTAGTGGTTTGGGGACAGGGACCTTC.

The chain employs TRBV27 and TRBJ2-7, with 8 bases aligning to TRBD1. This CDR3 spans 13 amino acids. J gave up 4 bases and V 7 bases, and 6 bases lay outside the gene matches. The germline V gene encodes CDR1 MNHEY and CDR2 SMNVEV (reference sequence). The CDR3 loop reads CASMRQGAYEQYF. The CDR3 nucleotides are TGTGCCAGCATGAGGCAGGGGGCTTACGAGCAGTACTTC.

Here the CDR3 DNA reads TGTGCCAGTAGTCTTCGGGACAGGGTAGCAGGGTGGGTGAATCAGCCCCAGCATTTT. This sequence encodes CASSLRDRVAGWVNQPQHF. This chain links TRBV19 with TRBJ1-5; 9 bases are a match to TRBD1. Trimming at V came to 5 bases and at J to 4 bases, leaving 18 bases not matched to a gene. Germline CDR1 LNHDA, CDR2 SQIVND (reference sequence). This CDR3 has 19 amino acids. Drawing the rest from reference TRBV19 and TRBJ1-5, the complete variable domain is DGGITQSPKYLFRKEGQNVTLSCEQNLNHDAMYWYRQDPGQGLRLIYYSQIVNDFQKGDIAEGYSVSREKKESFPLTVTSAQKNPTAFYLCASSLRDRVAGWVNQPQHFGDGTRLSIL.

The V gene is TRBV18, the J gene TRBJ1-4; TRBD1 matches at 7 bases. The CDR3 has 15 residues. From germline, CDR1 is KGHSH and CDR2 LQKENI. Losses at the gene ends were 6 bases for V and 0 bases for J; bases not matched to a gene: 4. In DNA, the CDR3 is TGTGCCAGCTCTCGACAGGGCCCAACTAATGAAAAACTGTTTTTT. The encoded protein is CASSRQGPTNEKLFF.

This chain uses TRBV19 with TRBJ2-2; 11 bases fit TRBD1. J gave up 1 base and V 7 bases, and 5 bases lay outside the gene matches. The CDR3 contains 16 residues. Germline lookup yields CDR1 LNHDA and CDR2 SQIVND (reference sequence). CDR3 nucleotide sequence: TGTGCCAGTACCTCGGACAGGGGGCGGAACACCGGGGAGCTGTTTTTT. Its protein product is CASTSDRGRNTGELFF.

The gene calls are TRBV3-1 (or the pseudogene TRBV3-2) and TRBJ2-3; 8 bases fit TRBD2. The junction had 1 base not matched to a gene; V was cut back by 1 base and J by 4 bases. The length of the CDR3 is 14 residues. The germline CDR1 and CDR2 sequences are LGHDT and YNNKEL (reference sequence). The CDR3 DNA reads TGTGCCAGCAGCCAAGCGGGAGGGCCAGATACGCAGTATTTT. Its translation: CASSQAGGPDTQYF.

V usage is TRBV5-1 and J usage is TRBJ1-5; tentative D call: TRBD1 (5 bases). Trimming took off 2 bases at V and 2 bases at J, with 8 bases between the two ends. In germline, CDR1 is SGHRS, CDR2 YFSETQ. The length of the CDR3 is 14 residues. CDR3: CASSLGRGNQPQHF. The CDR3 nucleotides read TGCGCCAGCAGCTTAGGCAGGGGCAATCAGCCCCAGCATTTT.

The CDR3 sequence is CASSLERDSPLHF. In DNA form, the CDR3 reads TGTGCCAGCAGTTTAGAGCGGGATTCACCCCTCCACTTT. The rearrangement uses TRBV27 and TRBJ1-6; D is undetermined. Trimming took off 2 bases at V and 8 bases at J, with 7 bases between the two ends. The CDR3 consists of 13 residues. CDR1 and CDR2 from the germline V gene are MNHEY and SMNVEV (reference sequence).